Below, 15 T cell receptor beta chains from the same sample are listed, as sequenced in a study of tumor and adjacent non-tumor tissue in lung cancer. A modified ARM-PCR protocol with three rounds of nested PCR amplified TCRbeta. TCRdb redid the calling of the multiplex PCR reads with MiXCR, one entry per CDR3 protein. The repertoire holds around 74,000 distinct CDR3 sequences, approximately 71% seen once, with 25% to 35% in the top ten. RNA was extracted from bulk tissue without any cell sorting. Distant lung tissue was collected more than 3 cm away from the tumor edge. Source material: distant non-tumor lung tissue. Source of these receptors: a woman in her 50s with non-small cell lung cancer.

Points on this clonotype: Possible read error: a much larger clone is one base away. This rearrangement joins TRBV28 to TRBJ1-1, with 8 nucleotides matching TRBD1. V was pared by 10 bases and J by 10 bases, with 11 bases of the junction left unmatched. CDR1 is MDHEN and CDR2 is SYDVKM in the germline V gene. The CDR3 runs 12 residues. Here the CDR3 reads CANRLSGGRAFF. CDR3 DNA sequence: TGTGCCAACAGACTCTCAGGGGGCCGAGCTTTCTTT.

The gene calls are TRBV19 and TRBJ2-1; the match to TRBD1 covers 7 bases. Trimming at V came to 4 bases and at J to 7 bases, leaving 7 bases not matched to a gene. From germline, CDR1 is LNHDA and CDR2 SQIVND (reference sequence). This CDR3 is built from 14 residues. CDR3 DNA: TGTGCCAGTAGTACTGACAGGGAGAGGAATGAGCAGTTCTTC. Its translation: CASSTDRERNEQFF.

V is TRBV24-1 and J is TRBJ2-3; a weak D match, TRBD1 (5 bases). The CDR3 runs 13 residues. Germline CDR1 and CDR2: KGHDR and SFDVKD. V lost 5 bases, J lost 10 bases, and 15 bases lay in between. Here the CDR3 reads CATSGQGTNAQYF. CDR3 in DNA: TGTGCCACCAGTGGGCAGGGTACAAATGCGCAGTATTTT.

The chain is built from TRBV6-5 and TRBJ1-1; D is perhaps TRBD1 (6 bases). The length of the CDR3 is 15 residues. Trimming stripped 8 bases from V and 6 bases from J, with 22 bases between. Germline V gene sequence: CDR1 MNHEY, CDR2 SVGAGI. The CDR3 loop is CASDKLRTGFAEAFF. CDR3 sequence (DNA): TGTGCCAGCGACAAACTACGTACAGGGTTCGCTGAAGCTTTCTTT.

The count of this clonotype is one. The rearrangement links TRBV11-2 to TRBJ1-1; no clear D. Trimming removed 3 bases from V and 2 bases from J, with 16 bases in between. Germline CDR1 and CDR2: SGHAT and FQNNGV. The CDR3 length is 16 residues. DNA of the CDR3: TGTGCCAGCAGCTTGGAGTTGACGGTGACAAACACTGAAGCTTTCTTT. It encodes CASSLELTVTNTEAFF.

This clonotype was seen just once. A much larger clone is a single base away; this may be a read error. The chain carries TRBV28 and TRBJ2-1, with TRBD1 matching 9 bases. Germline CDR1 MDHEN, CDR2 SYDVKM. The CDR3 length is 15 residues. CDR3 protein: CASSSPYTGGNKQFF. The CDR3, as DNA: TGTGCCAGCAGTTCGCCCTATACAGGGGGCAATAAGCAGTTCTTC.

J is TRBJ2-1 and V is TRBV4-1; D is unclear. V lost 8 bases, J lost 4 bases, and 15 bases lay in between. The germline CDR1 and CDR2 sequences are MGHRA and YSYEKL. The CDR3 is made up of 14 amino acids. CDR3 in amino acids: CASVRYVHYNEQFF. The CDR3 bases are TGCGCCAGCGTCCGGTATGTCCATTACAATGAGCAGTTCTTC.

Comments on this clonotype: Since a much larger clone is just one base distant, this may be a read error. The chain is built from TRBV29-1 and TRBJ2-1; D uncertain. The germline gives CDR1 SQVTM, CDR2 ANQGSEA. This CDR3 has 13 amino acids. V was clipped by 1 base and J by 8 bases, with 12 bases between them. In DNA form, the CDR3 reads TGCAGCGTTGAAGGGGCAGGCCGGGATGAGCAGTTCTTC. Its protein product is CSVEGAGRDEQFF.

Turning to this clonotype: Compared with germline, one end of the junction differs, possibly owing to a read error. This chain connects TRBV28 to TRBJ2-1; 10 bases map to TRBD2. Germline CDR1 MDHEN, CDR2 SYDVKM. The CDR3 has 14 residues. This chain's CDR3 is CASILTSGYNKQFF. The CDR3 DNA reads TGTGCCAGCATTCTGACTAGCGGGTACAATAAGCAATTCTTC.

As to this clonotype: A read error is possible here, since a much larger clone lies one base away. The chain uses TRBV4-2 and TRBJ2-7; 7 positions agree with TRBD1. Per germline, CDR1 LGHNA and CDR2 YNFKEQ. Unmatched junction bases numbered 9, after V lost 5 bases and J lost 2 bases. The CDR3 is made up of 15 amino acids. The CDR3 loop is CASSEALGQTYEQYF. The CDR3 DNA is TGTGCCAGCAGCGAAGCCCTGGGACAGACCTACGAGCAGTACTTC.

As to this clonotype: A much more abundant neighbour one base away suggests this may be a read error. The V call is TRBV12-3 or TRBV12-4, the J call TRBJ2-5; no reliable D call. The CDR3 extends over 13 amino acids. CDR3 loop: CANSLRAKETQYF. In DNA form, the CDR3 reads TGTGCCAACAGTTTAAGGGCAAAAGAGACCCAGTACTTC.

Concerning this clonotype: One end of the junction fails to match germline, which may point to a read error. The chain combines TRBV4-3 with TRBJ1-6, with 8 bases lining up with TRBD1. CDR3 length: 14 residues. Germline-derived CDR1 and CDR2 are LGHNA and YSLEER. The CDR3 is CTSSQGDRGSPLHF. DNA for the CDR3: TGCACCAGCAGCCAAGGTGACAGGGGTTCACCCCTCCACTTT.

With regard to this clonotype: This may arise from a read error, as a much more abundant clone is one base away. CDR3 in amino acids: CVSSQDRGWEQYF. CDR3 bases: TGCGTCAGCAGCCAAGATCGGGGGTGGGAGCAGTACTTC. This chain connects TRBV4-1 to TRBJ2-7; maybe TRBD2 (6 bases). The CDR3 runs to 13 residues. The germline gives CDR1 MGHRA, CDR2 YSYEKL.

About this clonotype: Sequence at one end of the junction differs from germline and may be a read error. The rearrangement links TRBV28 to TRBJ2-7; D is unresolved. CDR3 length equals 14 residues. CDR1 and CDR2 (germline): MDHEN, SYDVKM. For the CDR3, the DNA is TGTGCCTGCAGTTTCCGCTGGGTTACCTACGAGCAGTACTTC. It is translated as CACSFRWVTYEQYF.

With respect to this clonotype: This may be a read error: a much more frequent sequence differs by one nucleotide. The chain employs TRBV28 and TRBJ1-5; 8 nucleotides line up with TRBD1. After removal of 5 bases from V and 1 base from J, the junction contained 4 bases not matched to a gene. Looked up from germline, CDR1 is MDHEN and CDR2 is SYDVKM. The CDR3 sequence is 15 residues long. As DNA, the CDR3 is TGTGCCAGCAGTAAAAGACAGGGGAGCAATCAGCCCCAGCATTTT. Translation: CASSKRQGSNQPQHF. The whole variable domain, remainder taken from reference TRBV28 and TRBJ1-5, is DVKVTQSSRYLVKRTGEKVFLECVQDMDHENMFWYRQDPGLGLRLIYFSYDVKMKEKGDIPEGYSVSREKKERFSLILESASTNQTSMYLCASSKRQGSNQPQHFGDGTRLSIL.